This T cell receptor beta chain was captured in a study of early T cells in non-severe SARS-CoV-2 infection. TCRdb independently ran MiXCR on the 5' RACE reads; one entry per CDR3 protein. The table lists approximately 49,000 distinct CDR3 sequences, approximately 12% of them singletons, with 9.1% in the top ten. The ends were cut back, 4 bases at V and 6 bases at J, with 16 bases in the middle. This CDR3 has 15 amino acids. Germline V gives CDR1 SGHRS, CDR2 YFSETQ. The chain carries TRBV5-1 and TRBJ1-4; tentative D call: TRBD1 (5 bases). What was sequenced was whole blood. This sequence was found in an adult who was a healthcare worker with PCR-confirmed SARS-CoV-2 infection or an uninfected control (not recorded which). The CDR3 DNA sequence: TGCGCCAGCAGCCCAGCCGGGACCCCTGATGAAAAACTGTTTTTT. Encoded protein: CASSPAGTPDEKLFF.